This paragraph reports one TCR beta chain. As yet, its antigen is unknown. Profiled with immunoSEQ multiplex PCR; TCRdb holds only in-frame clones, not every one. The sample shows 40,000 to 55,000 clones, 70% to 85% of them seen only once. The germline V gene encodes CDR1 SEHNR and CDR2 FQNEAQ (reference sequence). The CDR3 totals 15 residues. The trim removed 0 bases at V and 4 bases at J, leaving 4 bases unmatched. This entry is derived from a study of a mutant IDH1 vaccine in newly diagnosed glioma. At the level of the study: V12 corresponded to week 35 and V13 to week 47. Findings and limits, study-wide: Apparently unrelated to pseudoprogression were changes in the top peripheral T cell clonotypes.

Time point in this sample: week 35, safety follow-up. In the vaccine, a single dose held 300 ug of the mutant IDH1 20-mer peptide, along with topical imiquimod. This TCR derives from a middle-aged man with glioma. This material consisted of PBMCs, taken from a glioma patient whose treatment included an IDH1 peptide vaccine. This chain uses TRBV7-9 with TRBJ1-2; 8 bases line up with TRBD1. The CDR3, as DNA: TGTGCCAGCAGCTTAGCTGGGACAGGAAGCTATGGCTACACCTTC. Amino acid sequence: CASSLAGTGSYGYTF.